This T cell receptor beta chain stems from a study of T cell responses to AZD1222 COVID-19 vaccine. Using immunoSEQ multiplex PCR, the repertoire was profiled, and TCRdb retains in-frame clones only, with some absent. This table has about 120,000 clones, roughly 87% appearing once. V lost 3 bases and J 3 bases, leaving 20 bases between the germline ends. Germline CDR1 reads SGHDN; CDR2 reads FVKESK. The CDR3 spans 17 residues. The TCR sequence derives from an adult in good health. The source material was peripheral blood, sampled on day 0 of AZD1222 vaccination. The chain links TRBV14 to TRBJ1-2, with D possibly being TRBD1 (5 bases). CDR3 bases: TGTGCCAGCAGCCACTCCCCGGGGAAGGGGTTATACTATGGCTACACCTTC. Residues: CASSHSPGKGLYYGYTF.